The next 24 T cell receptor beta chains were all read from a single sample in a study of CD8+ T cells in alopecia areata. RNA was isolated and reverse transcribed to cDNA, the sequencing template. TCRdb's table, derived via immunoSEQ multiplex PCR, lists solely in-frame clones and lacks some. The data hold about 120,000 clones, with about half observed a single time. Treatment specified: oral pan-JAK inhibitor, 5-10 mg twice daily. Sequencing used CD4+ T cells sorted from blood, obtained at week 4, from a patient treated with tofacitinib. These receptor sequences come from a human donor with alopecia areata.

This clone was picked up a small number of times. The gene calls are TRBV23-1 and TRBJ1-5, with TRBD1 identical over 9 bases. TRBV23-1 is an open reading frame whose function is uncertain. The CDR3 is made up of 15 amino acids. V lost 5 bases, J lost 2 bases, and 4 bases stayed unmatched. CDR3 region: CASSGQGLRNQPQHF. The CDR3 DNA reads TGCGCCAGCAGTGGACAGGGGTTGCGCAATCAGCCCCAGCATTTT.

The chain recombines TRBV12-5 with TRBJ2-7; 10 bases are a match to TRBD2. Unmatched junction bases numbered 9, after V lost 4 bases and J lost 3 bases. Germline V CDR1 and CDR2: LGHNT, FRNRAP. The CDR3 is 16 residues long. CDR3 in amino acids: CASGSFEREGLYEQYF. The CDR3 nucleotides read TGTGCTAGTGGTTCCTTCGAGCGGGAGGGCCTCTACGAGCAGTACTTC.

The chain has TRBV30 and TRBJ1-3; no definite D call. Between the trimmed V and J ends, which lost 0 bases and 4 bases, there was a span of 10 bases. The CDR3 contains 14 residues. CDR1 and CDR2 from the germline V gene are GTSNPN and SVGIG (reference sequence). The CDR3 bases are TGTGCCTGGAGTGTATTGGAGCGAGGAAACACCATATATTTT. Amino acid sequence: CAWSVLERGNTIYF.

This clone came up once. The V call is TRBV5-4, the J call TRBJ2-3, with 7 bases fitting TRBD1. The CDR3 has 14 amino acids. Germline loops: CDR1 SGHNT, CDR2 YYREEE (reference sequence). V lost 1 base, J lost 4 bases, and 3 bases stayed unmatched. In DNA form, the CDR3 reads TGTGCCAGCAGCTTGAAGCAGGGGGCAGATACGCAGTATTTT. The encoded protein is CASSLKQGADTQYF. Full variable domain (remainder filled in from reference TRBV5-4 and TRBJ2-3): ETGVTQSPTHLIKTRGQQVTLRCSSQSGHNTVSWYQQALGQGPQFIFQYYREEENGRGNFPPRFSGLQFPNYSSELNVNALELDDSALYLCASSLKQGADTQYFGPGTRLTVL.

The gene calls are TRBV10-2 and TRBJ2-4; tentatively, D is TRBD1 (5 bases). CDR1 and CDR2 (germline): WSHSY, SAAADI. The CDR3 is made up of 13 amino acids. V shed 5 bases and J shed 8 bases, with 13 bases lying between them. CDR3 protein: CASSQQGADIQYF. In nucleotides, the CDR3 is TGCGCCAGCAGTCAGCAGGGCGCGGACATTCAGTACTTC.

This clone has only one observation. V gene TRBV2 combines with J gene TRBJ2-5; 9 bases match TRBD1. Looked up from germline, CDR1 is SNHLY and CDR2 is FYNNEI. V lost 6 bases and J lost 3; bases outside the gene matches: 8. There are 15 residues in the CDR3. The CDR3 DNA is TGTGCCAGCAGAAGGGACAGGGTTTCGGAAGAGACCCAGTACTTC. It translates to CASRRDRVSEETQYF. The whole variable domain, remainder taken from reference TRBV2 and TRBJ2-5, is EPEVTQTPSHQVTQMGQEVILRCVPISNHLYFYWYRQILGQKVEFLVSFYNNEISEKSEIFDDQFSVERPDGSNFTLKIRSTKLEDSAMYFCASRRDRVSEETQYFGPGTRLLVL.

The V and J genes are TRBV2 and TRBJ2-4; D possibly corresponds to TRBD1 (6 bases). Trimming cost V 6 bases and J 0 bases, with 12 bases left between them. Germline CDR1 reads SNHLY; CDR2 reads FYNNEI. CDR3 size: 15 residues. CDR3 amino acids: CASRLTGLAKNIQYF. In DNA, the CDR3 is TGTGCCAGCAGATTAACAGGGTTAGCCAAAAACATTCAGTACTTC.

The V call is TRBV6-1, the J call TRBJ1-1; D unclear. Germline CDR1 and CDR2: MNHNS and SASEGT. V shed 7 bases and J shed 4 bases, with 10 bases lying between them. CDR3 size: 12 residues. The CDR3 DNA reads as TGTGCCAGCATCCAACGGGGCACTGAAGCTTTCTTT. It translates to CASIQRGTEAFF.

This clone was detected once. The chain links TRBV5-1 to TRBJ1-6; 11 positions agree with TRBD1. The CDR3 runs to 15 residues. V gave up 0 bases and J gave up 9 bases; unmatched junction bases: 2. Germline V CDR1 and CDR2: SGHRS, YFSETQ. DNA of the CDR3: TGCGCCAGCAGCTTGGGGACAGGGGGCAGTTCACCCCTCCACTTT. Its protein is CASSLGTGGSSPLHF.

The J gene is TRBJ1-2, the V gene TRBV30; D ambiguous. The CDR3 length is 14 residues. From germline, CDR1 is GTSNPN and CDR2 SVGIG (reference sequence). With 1 base removed from V and 8 bases from J, the gap between germline ends came to 17 bases. The CDR3 DNA reads TGTGCCTGGAGTGACCGGACTGCGGCGAGGGGCTACACCTTC. Its translation: CAWSDRTAARGYTF.

This clone was detected only once. The CDR3 DNA reads TGCGCCAGCAGCACGACAGGGAACACTGAAGCTTTCTTT. Its translation: CASSTTGNTEAFF. The rearrangement links TRBV5-1 to TRBJ1-1, with D tentatively TRBD1 (6 bases). Germline CDR1 reads SGHRS; CDR2 reads YFSETQ. The CDR3 is made up of 13 amino acids. Trimming stripped 4 bases from V and 1 base from J, with 8 bases between.

The DNA for the CDR3 is TGTGCCAGCAGAGGGACAGGGGGGGATGAGACCCAGTACTTC. This translates into CASRGTGGDETQYF. V is TRBV2 and J is TRBJ2-5; 11 bases align to TRBD1. Germline CDR1 is SNHLY and CDR2 is FYNNEI. This CDR3 contains 14 residues. V lost 6 bases, J lost 5 bases, and 5 bases stayed unmatched.

In its sample, this clone was seen a few times. The V call is TRBV2, the J call TRBJ2-1; D is possibly TRBD2 (5 bases). V shed 6 bases and J shed 3 bases, with 15 bases lying between them. The CDR3 runs 15 residues. Germline V CDR1 and CDR2: SNHLY, FYNNEI. The DNA for the CDR3 is TGTGCCAGCAGAGGAGGTCTAGCTCTCTACAATGAGCAGTTCTTC. Protein: CASRGGLALYNEQFF.

This clone was counted once. The chain has TRBV5-1 and TRBJ2-5; a possible D gene is TRBD2 (6 bases). The germline CDR1 and CDR2 sequences are SGHRS and YFSETQ. V was clipped by 4 bases and J by 5 bases, with 15 bases between them. The CDR3 sequence is 14 residues long. The CDR3 region is CASSTRTGEETQYF. DNA for the CDR3: TGCGCCAGCAGCACACGGACGGGGGAGGAGACCCAGTACTTC.

The chain combines TRBV30 with TRBJ2-7; possibly TRBD1 for D (6 bases). This CDR3 is 13 amino acids long. V was pared by 2 bases and J by 5 bases, with 13 bases between. Per the germline V gene, CDR1 is GTSNPN and CDR2 is SVGIG (reference sequence). CDR3 nucleotide sequence: TGTGCCTGGAGTAATGCTAGACAGGACGAGCAGTACTTC. Its protein product is CAWSNARQDEQYF. Full variable domain (remainder filled in from reference TRBV30 and TRBJ2-7): SQTIHQWPATLVQPVGSPLSLECTVEGTSNPNLYWYRQAAGRGLQLLFYSVGIGQISSEVPQNLSASRPQDRQFILSSKKLLLSDSGFYLCAWSNARQDEQYFGPGTRLTVT.

The chain uses TRBV5-6 and TRBJ1-1; D is undetermined. CDR3 length equals 14 residues. The germline V and J ends were trimmed by 2 bases and 0 bases, with 8 bases remaining between them. Germline CDR1 is SGHDT and CDR2 is YYEEEE. Written as DNA, the CDR3 is TGTGCCAGCAGCTTTTATCCAGTGAACACTGAAGCTTTCTTT. Its translation is CASSFYPVNTEAFF.

The chain employs TRBV4-2 and TRBJ2-1; no clear D gene. Germline V lookup: CDR1 LGHNA, CDR2 YNFKEQ. The CDR3 covers 14 residues. Trimming removed 1 base from V and 5 bases from J, with 9 bases in between. The CDR3 nucleotides read TGTGCCAGCAGCCAAGTCGGACGCCACAATGAGCAGTTCTTC. Translated: CASSQVGRHNEQFF.

V is TRBV15 and J is TRBJ1-5; D is unclear. Trimming left V 3 bases short and J 5 bases short, with 8 bases between. This CDR3 is built from 13 residues. The germline gives CDR1 LNHNV, CDR2 YYDKDF (reference sequence). CDR3 in DNA: TGTGCCACCAGCAGGGATAAGGATCAGCCCCAGCATTTT. Its translation: CATSRDKDQPQHF.

The CDR3 spells CASSLGWTGGTEAFF. CDR3 in DNA: TGTGCCAGCAGTTTGGGTTGGACAGGGGGCACTGAAGCTTTCTTT. The genes are TRBV6-5 and TRBJ1-1; 10 bases agree with TRBD1. Germline V gene lookup returns CDR1 MNHEY and CDR2 SVGAGI. CDR3 length: 15 amino acids. Trimming took 4 bases from V and 4 from J; bases not matched to a gene: 6.

This clone was seen a handful of times. J is TRBJ2-6 and V is TRBV7-9; maybe TRBD1 (7 bases). CDR1 SEHNR and CDR2 FQNEAQ come from the germline V gene (reference sequence). The CDR3 extends over 17 amino acids. The germline V and J ends were trimmed by 5 bases and 0 bases, with 14 bases remaining between them. CDR3: CASSPGDSSSGANVLTF. The CDR3 nucleotides are TGTGCCAGCAGCCCGGGGGACAGTAGCTCTGGGGCCAACGTCCTGACTTTC.

This chain uses TRBV18 with TRBJ1-6; D may be TRBD1 (5 bases). Germline CDR1 and CDR2: KGHSH and LQKENI. The CDR3 sequence is 15 residues long. Trimming stripped 3 bases from V and 5 bases from J, with 11 bases between. CDR3 protein: CASSPMTVNNSPLHF. In DNA form, the CDR3 reads TGTGCCAGCTCACCCATGACAGTAAATAATTCACCCCTCCACTTT.

The genes are TRBV30 and TRBJ1-1; no definite D call. The CDR3 has 13 amino acids. Germline V lookup: CDR1 GTSNPN, CDR2 SVGIG (reference sequence). With 1 base removed from V and 2 bases from J, the gap between germline ends came to 8 bases. The CDR3 is CAWSESQNTEAFF. CDR3 sequence (DNA): TGTGCCTGGAGTGAGTCGCAAAACACTGAAGCTTTCTTT.

This clone was recorded only once. The V gene is TRBV29-1, the J gene TRBJ1-2; the D is unclear. V lost 4 bases and J lost 7, with 4 bases in between. The CDR3 covers 9 residues. CDR1 and CDR2 (germline): SQVTM, ANQGSEA. In DNA form, the CDR3 reads TGCAGCGTTGTTCCTGGCTACACCTTC. Protein product: CSVVPGYTF.

In the case of this clone: Other DNA variants within this sample encode the same CDR3. The genes are TRBV29-1 and TRBJ1-1; TRBD1 might be the D (6 bases). This CDR3 region has 12 residues. Trimming took 4 bases from V and 0 from J, leaving 6 bases between them. Germline CDR1 reads SQVTM; CDR2 reads ANQGSEA. CDR3 sequence (DNA): TGCAGCGTTGCAGGGGTGAACACTGAAGCTTTCTTT. It specifies CSVAGVNTEAFF.